Listed below are T cell receptor beta chains from one sample, sequenced in a study of blood T cell repertoires in COVID-19. Only in-frame clones appear in the TCRdb table, and some are missing; sequencing was by immunoSEQ multiplex PCR. Among around 140,000 clones listed, more than 75% were seen once. Sequenced: peripheral blood. All receptors derive from a woman aged 45 to 65 with active or convalescent COVID-19. Each CDR3 is given with its conserved first and last residue. D genes are given only for firm matches. For some rows the clone size is stated as once, few or many, or as a class when expanded; others skip it.

J gene | clone size | D gene | V gene | CDR3 DNA | CDR3 protein
TRBJ2-7 | NA | NA | TRBV7-9 | TGTGCCAGCAGCTTAATGGGGCCCTACGAGCAGTACTTC | CASSLMGPYEQYF
TRBJ1-2 | NA | NA | TRBV30 | TGTGCCTGGAACCTACAGGTGTCTAGGGGCTACACCTTC | CAWNLQVSRGYTF
TRBJ1-6 | NA | TRBD1 | TRBV6-2/TRBV6-3 | TGTGCCAGCAGTTACCGTGCGGGACAGTCTAATTCACCCCTCCACTTT | CASSYRAGQSNSPLHF
TRBJ2-4 | NA | TRBD2 | TRBV9 | TGTGCCAGCAGCGTAGATAGCGGGAGATCGGACATTCAGTACTTC | CASSVDSGRSDIQYF
TRBJ1-1 | NA | TRBD1 | TRBV19 | TGTGCCAGTAGTTCACAGGGGTTCCGAGGCACTGAAGCTTTCTTT | CASSSQGFRGTEAFF
TRBJ1-2 | NA | NA | TRBV5-4 | TGTGCCAGCAGCCTTAACGGGGGTGGGTTATATGGCTACACCTTC | CASSLNGGGLYGYTF
TRBJ2-1 | NA | TRBD2 | TRBV19 | TGTGCCAGTAATCCCGGCCTAGCGGGAGCAGGTGAGCAGTTCTTC | CASNPGLAGAGEQFF
TRBJ1-2 | NA | TRBD1 | TRBV2 | TGTGCCAGCAGAGACTCCGGGACAGCTAACTATGGCTACACCTTC | CASRDSGTANYGYTF
TRBJ1-3 | NA | NA | TRBV24-1 | TGTGCCACCAGTGATCCTTCGGACAGTGGAAACACCATATATTTT | CATSDPSDSGNTIYF
TRBJ1-2 | NA | TRBD1 | TRBV4-1 | TGCGCCAGCAGCCGGGGACAGACTAACTATGGCTACACCTTC | CASSRGQTNYGYTF
TRBJ1-2 | NA | TRBD1 | TRBV6-5 | TGTGCCAGCAGTTACGGGACAGCAAACTATGGCTACACCTTC | CASSYGTANYGYTF
TRBJ2-5 | NA | NA | TRBV18 | TGTGCCAGCTCACTCCAGGGGCAAGAGACCCAGTACTTC | CASSLQGQETQYF
TRBJ1-3 | once | NA | TRBV6-1 | TGTGCCAGCAGTTTCCTCCCGAGCTCTGGAAACACCATATATTTT | CASSFLPSSGNTIYF
TRBJ2-2 | NA | NA | TRBV28 | TGTGCCAGCGGACTGCTTGCCCCCGCGACCGGGGAGCTGTTTTTT | CASGLLAPATGELFF
TRBJ1-1 | NA | TRBD1 | TRBV18 | TGTGCCAGCTCACCTCAACCGGGACAGGGGGCGAGGACTGAAGCTTTCTTT | CASSPQPGQGARTEAFF
TRBJ1-3 | NA | NA | TRBV4-3 | TGCGCCAGCAGCCAAGATAGAGCGGAGGCCATATATTTT | CASSQDRAEAIYF
TRBJ2-5 | NA | TRBD2 | TRBV24-1 | TGTGCCACCTCGGCGGCGGGAGACCGGGAGACCCAGTACTTC | CATSAAGDRETQYF
TRBJ1-2 | NA | NA | TRBV7-2 | TGTGCCAGCAGCTTAGTAAGCGCCACCCGGTCGGGTGGCTACACCTTC | CASSLVSATRSGGYTF
TRBJ2-3 | NA | NA | TRBV27 | TGTGCCAGCAGTTTATGGCAGGGCTCGACAGATACGCAGTATTTT | CASSLWQGSTDTQYF
TRBJ1-2 | NA | NA | TRBV7-2 | TGTGCCAGCAGCTTGGGAGGGGGCTACACCTTC | CASSLGGGYTF
TRBJ2-3 | NA | TRBD2 | TRBV9 | TGTGCCAGCAGCGTAGAGGGACTAGCGACAGATACGCAGTATTTT | CASSVEGLATDTQYF
TRBJ2-4 | NA | TRBD1 | TRBV7-8 | TGTGCCAGCAGCTCCCCCGGGACAGGGTTAAGTTGGGCCAAAAACATTCAGTACTTC | CASSSPGTGLSWAKNIQYF
TRBJ1-1 | NA | NA | TRBV11-2 | TGTGCCAGCAGCTTACAGGAGAACACTGAAGCTTTCTTT | CASSLQENTEAFF
TRBJ2-3 | NA | TRBD2 | TRBV6-5 | TGTGCCAGCAGCGAGACTAGCGGGAGGGATACGCAGTATTTT | CASSETSGRDTQYF
TRBJ2-5 | NA | NA | TRBV2 | TGTGCCAGCAAACTCCTAGCAGGAGAGACCCAGTACTTC | CASKLLAGETQYF
TRBJ1-2 | once | NA | TRBV2 | TGTGCCAGCGGAACAGGGGGCTACACCTTC | CASGTGGYTF
TRBJ1-1 | few | NA | TRBV30 | TGTGCCTGGAGTGCAGGGGTGACTGAAGCTTTCTTT | CAWSAGVTEAFF
TRBJ2-5 | NA | NA | TRBV5-1 | TGCGCCAGCAGCTTCGGGACTCAAGAGACCCAGTACTTC | CASSFGTQETQYF
TRBJ2-7 | NA | NA | TRBV9 | TGTGCCAGCAGCGTTGGACAGACTGCTAACTACGAGCAGTACTTC | CASSVGQTANYEQYF
TRBJ2-7 | NA | NA | TRBV10-1 | TGCGCCAGCAATCAGGGCGGGACAGCCTACGAGCAGTACTTC | CASNQGGTAYEQYF
TRBJ1-5 | NA | NA | TRBV6-2/TRBV6-3 | TGTGCCAGCAGTTACAATCCCTATAGGGAGAGGAACAATCAGCCCCAGCATTTT | CASSYNPYRERNNQPQHF
TRBJ2-3 | NA | NA | TRBV6-4 | TGTGCCAGCAGTGAAGTCGGCGGAACCACAGATACGCAGTATTTT | CASSEVGGTTDTQYF
TRBJ1-3 | NA | NA | TRBV6-5 | TGTGCCAGCAGTCCACTCAGCGGGGGGCCAAACACCATATATTTT | CASSPLSGGPNTIYF
TRBJ1-1 | NA | NA | TRBV3-1/TRBV3-2 | TGTGCCAGCAGCCCACTCAAGGCGGGGAACACTGAAGCTTTCTTT | CASSPLKAGNTEAFF
TRBJ2-1 | once | TRBD2 | TRBV7-9 | TGTGCCAGCAGCTTACACGTGGCAAGCGGGGGTCTCAATGAGCAGTTCTTC | CASSLHVASGGLNEQFF
TRBJ2-5 | NA | NA | TRBV14 | TGTGCCAGCAGCCAAGGAGGGCTGCAGACCCAGTACTTC | CASSQGGLQTQYF
TRBJ1-2 | NA | NA | TRBV7-2 | TGTGCCAGCAGCTTAGAAAGAGTCAACCTCTATGGCTACACCTTC | CASSLERVNLYGYTF
TRBJ1-2 | NA | NA | TRBV7-8 | TGTGCCAGCAGCCCCCTAGACTATGGCTACACCTTC | CASSPLDYGYTF
TRBJ1-2 | NA | NA | TRBV30 | TGTGCCTCCCTAGGGGGGGGTCTCCTCCGTGAGGGGTATGGCTACACCTTC | CASLGGGLLREGYGYTF
TRBJ1-3 | NA | NA | TRBV5-1 | TGCGCCAGCAGCTCAACCTCTGGCGGCTCTGGAAACACCATATATTTT | CASSSTSGGSGNTIYF
TRBJ2-1 | NA | TRBD2 | TRBV7-3 | TGTGCCAGCAGCAGGACTAGCGGGATCTACAATGAGCAGTTCTTC | CASSRTSGIYNEQFF